This TCR beta chain was found in a study of blood T cell repertoires in COVID-19 (dated by TCRdb to 2018 to 2020). Turning to the overall study: Collaborator samples came from the United States, Italy and Spain and covered acute and convalescent phases of COVID-19. The material from the prospective study consisted of cDNA or gDNA derived from T cells, B-cell-depleted T cells, or PBMCs. The dataset comprised deeply sampled blood TCRbeta repertoires from subjects exposed to, actively infected with, or recovered from COVID-19. The repertoires were released in a freely available public database intended as a resource for research on the immune response to SARS-CoV-2. Samples were obtained from the ongoing ImmuneRACE study (first 160 participants) and from 1,200 or so subjects provided by 6 global collaborators. Nearly every sample came with metadata listing a de-identified subject ID, COVID-19 status, age in years and sex. Where available, HLA class I and class II types were taken from metadata supplied by the sample provider and were not determined by assay-based typing. Overall study results and their limits: How much clinical and demographic metadata was included differed by source and by participant, and the metadata was provided uncurated.

Collaborating institutions collected whole blood in K2EDTA tubes following their own protocols. For TCRbeta analysis, collaborators shipped samples in one of three forms: frozen whole blood, isolated PBMCs, or DNA extracted from either of those sample types. This clone was seen a single time. Its specific antigen is unknown. Nothing much larger sits one base from this clone, and base qualities are not available. Here V drops 7 bases and J drops 0 bases, and the junction holds 4 bases not matched to any gene. There are 14 amino acids in the CDR3, from cysteine to phenylalanine inclusive. Only CDR3 DNA is held: 42 bases, read in frame from base 1. Sequences MNHEY (CDR1) and SVGAGI (CDR2) are obtained from the germline V gene. TCRbeta CDR3 regions were amplified from genomic DNA using the immunoSEQ Assay, a bias-controlled multiplex PCR. Per the authors' processing: Nucleated cell counts per sample were estimated from amplification of reference gene primers within the assay. To quantify the absolute abundance of each unique TCRbeta CDR3 rearrangement, sequence reads were collapsed and filtered. Productive Simpson clonality was computed per sample as the square root of Simpson's diversity index over productive rearrangements. TCRdb stores this immuneACCESS table with in-frame sequences only. Part of the clones is absent; in the studies checked, under half of the shortfall reflects unresolved V genes, and no reason is known for the rest. The V and J calls and clone size are taken from that table; D and trimming were inferred from the DNA. The sample profile shows approximately 150,000 clones; 84% of them were found once. The top ten clonotypes cover roughly 10% of the sample.

Sequences were obtained from peripheral blood. The sequence links TRBV6-5 to TRBJ1-1, with 8 junctional bases fitting TRBD1. This receptor was taken from a man aged 55-75 years with active or convalescent COVID-19. The CDR3 reads as follows: CASKTGALNTEAFF. The DNA reads TGTGCCAGCAAGACAGGGGCACTGAACACTGAAGCTTTCTTT.